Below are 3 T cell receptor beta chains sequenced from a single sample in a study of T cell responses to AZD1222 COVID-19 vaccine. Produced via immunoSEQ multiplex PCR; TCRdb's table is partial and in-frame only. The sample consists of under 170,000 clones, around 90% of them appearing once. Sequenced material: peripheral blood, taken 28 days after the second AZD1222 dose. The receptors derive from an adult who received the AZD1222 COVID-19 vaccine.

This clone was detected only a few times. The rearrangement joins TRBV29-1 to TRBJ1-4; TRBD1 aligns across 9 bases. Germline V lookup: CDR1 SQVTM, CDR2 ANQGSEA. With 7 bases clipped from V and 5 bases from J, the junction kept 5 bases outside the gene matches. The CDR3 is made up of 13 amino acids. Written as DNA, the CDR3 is TGCAGCGCGGCCGGACAGGGGAATGAAAAACTGTTTTTT. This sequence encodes CSAAGQGNEKLFF.

The CDR3 loop reads CATSSFTSGRTDHSYNEQFF. Here the CDR3 DNA reads TGTGCCACCAGCAGCTTTACTAGCGGGAGGACCGACCACTCCTACAATGAGCAGTTCTTC. The gene calls are TRBV15 and TRBJ2-1, with TRBD2 matching over 12 bases. J lost 0 bases, V lost 3 bases, and 12 bases had no gene match. The CDR3 is 20 amino acids. Germline CDR1 is LNHNV and CDR2 is YYDKDF (reference sequence).

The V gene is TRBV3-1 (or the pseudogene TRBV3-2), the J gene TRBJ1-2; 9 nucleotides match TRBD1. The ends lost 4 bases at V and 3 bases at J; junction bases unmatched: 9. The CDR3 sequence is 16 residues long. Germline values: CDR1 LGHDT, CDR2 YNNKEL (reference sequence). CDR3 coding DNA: TGTGCCAGCAGCCGGTCGGGACAGGGTCTGGACTATGGCTACACCTTC. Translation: CASSRSGQGLDYGYTF.